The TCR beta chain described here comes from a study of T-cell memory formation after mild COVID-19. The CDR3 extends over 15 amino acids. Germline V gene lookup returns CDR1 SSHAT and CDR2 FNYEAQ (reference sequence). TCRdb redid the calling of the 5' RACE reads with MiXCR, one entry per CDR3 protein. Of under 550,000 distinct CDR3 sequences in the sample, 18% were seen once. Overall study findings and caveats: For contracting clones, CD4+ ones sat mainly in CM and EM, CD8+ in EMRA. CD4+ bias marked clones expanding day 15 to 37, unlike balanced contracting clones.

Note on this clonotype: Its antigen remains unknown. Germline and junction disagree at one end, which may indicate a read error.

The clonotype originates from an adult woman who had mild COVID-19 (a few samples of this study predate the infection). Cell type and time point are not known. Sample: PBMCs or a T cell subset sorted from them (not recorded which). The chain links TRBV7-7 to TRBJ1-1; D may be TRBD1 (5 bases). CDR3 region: CASSPLGVVGSEAFF. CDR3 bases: TGTGCTAGCAGCCCACTAGGGGTGGTGGGCTCTGAAGCTTTCTTT.